One sample yielded the 18 T cell receptor beta chains listed below, sequenced in a study of blood T cell repertoires in COVID-19. Clones were read by immunoSEQ multiplex PCR, and TCRdb kept only the in-frame ones, dropping some. This table has under 300,000 clones, approximately 82% appearing once. The sequenced sample was peripheral blood. These receptors came from a young man who had recovered from COVID-19.

The V gene is TRBV9, the J gene TRBJ2-1; 7 bases are shared with TRBD1. The CDR3 has 15 residues. Trimming cost V 4 bases and J 9 bases; bases outside gene matches: 13. Germline CDR1 is SGDLS and CDR2 is YYNGEE. CDR3 amino acids: CASSNRDSIVGEQFF. CDR3 nucleotide sequence: TGTGCCAGCAGCAACCGGGACAGTATCGTAGGTGAGCAGTTCTTC. The full variable domain, its missing parts supplied by reference TRBV9 and TRBJ2-1, is DSGVTQTPKHLITATGQRVTLRCSPRSGDLSVYWYQQSLDQGLQFLIQYYNGEERAKGNILERFSAQQFPDLHSELNLSSLELGDSALYFCASSNRDSIVGEQFFGPGTRLTVL.

The chain employs TRBV21-1 and TRBJ1-1; the table gives TRBD1 as D, unverified against the DNA. TRBV21-1 is listed as a pseudogene. The CDR3 extends over 14 amino acids. Here the CDR3 reads CASSTSTGGAGAFF. CDR3 DNA: TGTGCCAGCAGCACTTCTACAGGGGGCGCAGGGGCTTTCTTT.

V is TRBV10-1 and J is TRBJ1-3; D ambiguous. Trimming took off 3 bases at V and 0 bases at J, with 6 bases between the two ends. This CDR3 spans 14 amino acids. Germline CDR1 is WNHNN and CDR2 is SYGVQD (reference sequence). The CDR3 loop is CASSDSISGNTIYF. In DNA form, the CDR3 reads TGCGCCAGCAGTGACAGTATCTCTGGAAACACCATATATTTT.

This clone was found a few times. The rearrangement uses TRBV11-2 and TRBJ2-3; 9 nucleotides align to TRBD1. Germline CDR1 is SGHAT and CDR2 is FQNNGV. This CDR3 comprises 15 residues. The trim removed 4 bases at V and 3 bases at J, leaving 5 bases unmatched. For the CDR3, the DNA is TGTGCCAGCAGCTCACAGGGGGCCGGGACAGATACGCAGTATTTT. Translated, it gives CASSSQGAGTDTQYF.

This chain links TRBV11-2 with TRBJ1-5, with a possible D match to TRBD1 (6 bases). The CDR3 is made up of 13 amino acids. The V gene lost 5 bases and the J gene lost 5 bases, with 10 bases spanning the gap. Germline-derived CDR1 and CDR2 are SGHAT and FQNNGV. CDR3 bases: TGTGCCAGCAGCCAGGACAGAGATCAGCCCCAGCATTTT. It is translated as CASSQDRDQPQHF.

This clone appeared a single time. V is TRBV27 and J is TRBJ1-5; TRBD1 matches at 8 bases. V was clipped by 6 bases and J by 5 bases; unmatched bases: 9. The CDR3 totals 15 residues. Germline CDR1 reads MNHEY; CDR2 reads SMNVEV (reference sequence). CDR3 bases: TGTGCCAGCAGCCTAGCCCCGACAGGGGATCAGCCCCAGCATTTT. It is translated as CASSLAPTGDQPQHF.

The genes are TRBV7-6 and TRBJ1-2; a weak D match, TRBD1 (6 bases). V was shortened by 0 bases and J by 8 bases, with 22 bases between the two germline ends. In germline, CDR1 is SGHVS, CDR2 FNYEAQ. The CDR3 runs 17 residues. In DNA form, the CDR3 reads TGTGCCAGCAGCTTAGCCCCCTCGACAGGACCTCCTCAGGGCTACACCTTC. It specifies CASSLAPSTGPPQGYTF.

The chain links TRBV19 to TRBJ1-1, with D perhaps matching TRBD1 (6 bases). Germline lookup yields CDR1 LNHDA and CDR2 SQIVND (reference sequence). V shed 4 bases and J shed 10 bases, with 13 bases lying between them. This CDR3 comprises 12 residues. DNA of the CDR3: TGTGCCAGTAGTACAGGACAGATCCCAGCTTTCTTT. It encodes CASSTGQIPAFF.

The chain recombines TRBV10-2 with TRBJ1-1; D gene ambiguous. This CDR3 region has 16 residues. Trimming pared 3 bases from V and 2 bases from J, leaving 16 bases between. Per the germline V gene, CDR1 is WSHSY and CDR2 is SAAADI. The CDR3: CASSDDGFGRNTEAFF. The CDR3 nucleotides are TGCGCCAGCAGTGATGACGGGTTCGGTAGAAACACTGAAGCTTTCTTT.

The chain combines TRBV7-8 with TRBJ1-1; D is unclear. The germline V gene encodes CDR1 SGHVS and CDR2 FQNEAQ. The germline V and J ends were trimmed by 3 bases and 0 bases, with 11 bases remaining between them. The CDR3 has 15 residues. The CDR3 spells CASSLFLGLNTEAFF. The CDR3 DNA sequence: TGTGCCAGCAGCTTGTTTCTTGGGCTGAACACTGAAGCTTTCTTT.

This clone appeared once. V and J are TRBV10-1 and TRBJ1-3; D call uncertain. V was trimmed by 4 bases and J by 1 base, leaving 5 bases between them. The CDR3 runs 13 residues. The V gene's germline CDR1 is WNHNN and CDR2 SYGVQD (reference sequence). CDR3 region: CASSGGSGNTIYF. The CDR3 coding sequence is TGCGCCAGCAGTGGAGGATCTGGAAACACCATATATTTT.

This sequence joins TRBV25-1 and TRBJ2-3, with TRBD2 as a possible D gene (5 bases). This CDR3 is 15 amino acids long. V shed 3 bases and J shed 0 bases, with 10 bases lying between them. Germline V lookup: CDR1 MGHDK, CDR2 SYGVNS. CDR3 protein: CASSEGAVSTDTQYF. The DNA of the CDR3 is TGTGCCAGCAGTGAGGGAGCTGTGAGCACAGATACGCAGTATTTT.

This clone was picked up a small number of times. The rearrangement links TRBV2 to TRBJ1-1; D possibly corresponds to TRBD1 (6 bases). CDR1 and CDR2 (germline): SNHLY, FYNNEI. Trimming took 6 bases from V and 4 from J, leaving 18 bases between them. The CDR3 has 15 amino acids. The CDR3 DNA reads TGTGCCAGCAGGAAAGAGGGGCTAGGGGGCACTGAAGCTTTCTTT. Translation gives CASRKEGLGGTEAFF.

This clone was observed at least ten times. The chain employs TRBV12-3 or TRBV12-4 and TRBJ2-1, with 8 bases aligning to TRBD2. The CDR3 is 13 residues long. V shed 6 bases and J 8 bases; nucleotides not matched to a gene: 6. The CDR3 DNA sequence: TGTGCCAGCAGACTAGCGGTTGCACATGAGCAGTTCTTC. It translates to CASRLAVAHEQFF.

This clone appeared a few times. The rearrangement uses TRBV14 and TRBJ2-1; 7 nucleotides line up with TRBD1. Germline trimming cut 6 bases from V and 8 bases from J; bases unmatched to any gene: 4. The CDR3 extends over 12 amino acids. CDR1 is SGHDN, CDR2 FVKESK, per germline. The DNA of the CDR3 is TGTGCCAGCAGTCAACAGGGGTATGAGCAGTTCTTC. It is translated as CASSQQGYEQFF.

This clone has only one observation. The chain couples TRBV2 to TRBJ2-1, with 7 bases fitting TRBD2. Germline CDR1 is SNHLY and CDR2 is FYNNEI. V was pared by 5 bases and J by 9 bases, with 4 bases of the junction left unmatched. The CDR3 sequence is 12 residues long. The CDR3: CASSSGGSEQFF. CDR3 nucleotides: TGTGCCAGCAGTTCGGGAGGAAGTGAGCAGTTCTTC.

This clone showed up just once. The rearrangement uses TRBV2 and TRBJ1-5, with 9 bases matching TRBD1. Germline CDR1 reads SNHLY; CDR2 reads FYNNEI. Losses at the gene ends were 3 bases for V and 5 bases for J; bases not matched to a gene: 5. This CDR3 spans 15 amino acids. In nucleotides, the CDR3 is TGTGCCAGCAGTGAGAGGGACAGGGAGGATCAGCCCCAGCATTTT. Protein product: CASSERDREDQPQHF.

The CDR3 sequence is CASSRTGRFGEAFF. Here the CDR3 DNA reads TGTGCCAGCAGTCGGACAGGGAGGTTCGGTGAAGCTTTCTTT. J is TRBJ1-1 and V is TRBV27, with TRBD1 matching over 8 bases. The CDR3 extends over 14 amino acids. CDR1 is MNHEY, CDR2 SMNVEV, per germline (reference sequence). J was trimmed by 7 bases and V by 5 bases; bases with no gene match: 9.